The sequence of this TCR beta chain was determined in a study of blood T cell repertoires in COVID-19. Assay used: immunoSEQ multiplex PCR; TCRdb lists only in-frame clones, some missing. The sample yields almost 15,000 clones, around 90% seen once. Germline V gene data show CDR1 as MNHEY and CDR2 as SVGEGT. V was pared by 6 bases and J by 10 bases, with 10 bases of the junction left unmatched. The CDR3 length is 13 residues. The clonotype was recovered from a woman aged 70-85 years in a cohort sampled during active or convalescent COVID-19. V is TRBV6-2 or TRBV6-3 and J is TRBJ1-2; 8 bases line up with TRBD1. The sequenced material came from peripheral blood. The CDR3 spells CASSIGQGGVYTF. The CDR3 DNA reads as TGTGCCAGCAGCATCGGACAGGGAGGTGTCTACACCTTC.